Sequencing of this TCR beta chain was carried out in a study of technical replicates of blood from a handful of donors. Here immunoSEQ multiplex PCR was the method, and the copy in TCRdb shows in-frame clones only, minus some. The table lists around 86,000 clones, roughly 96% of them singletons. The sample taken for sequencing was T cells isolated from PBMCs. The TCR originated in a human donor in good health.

The CDR3 DNA is TGTGCCACCAGCAAAGGGGACATTCAAAATCAGCCCCAGCATTTT. It encodes CATSKGDIQNQPQHF. The rearrangement uses TRBV15 and TRBJ1-5, with TRBD1 as a possible D gene (6 bases). The germline gives CDR1 LNHNV, CDR2 YYDKDF (reference sequence). Trimming removed 4 bases from V and 4 bases from J, with 14 bases in between. This CDR3 contains 15 residues.